These 31 T cell receptor beta chains share one sample of origin, sequenced in a study of cytomegalovirus exposure and HLA in healthy donors. Use of 60 Vbeta and 13 Jbeta primers characterized the PCR. Clones were read by immunoSEQ multiplex PCR, and TCRdb kept only the in-frame ones, dropping some. This table holds a few hundred thousand clones, roughly 80% found once. Sequencing was carried out using PBMCs. The receptors come from a girl aged 2 to 9 in good health and CMV-seronegative.

Comments on this clone: The sample contains more than one DNA sequence encoding this CDR3. The CDR3 here is CASSIDNYNEQFF. The CDR3 DNA sequence: TGTGCCAGTAGTATCGACAATTACAATGAGCAGTTCTTC. The chain combines TRBV19 with TRBJ2-1; D is unresolved. The CDR3 covers 13 residues. Germline V gives CDR1 LNHDA, CDR2 SQIVND (reference sequence). Trimming pared 3 bases from V and 4 bases from J, leaving 7 bases between.

The chain links TRBV29-1 to TRBJ2-3; 7 bases map to TRBD2. V shed 3 bases and J 6 bases; nucleotides not matched to a gene: 9. The germline CDR1 and CDR2 sequences are SQVTM and ANQGSEA. This CDR3 has 14 residues. The chain's CDR3 is CSVDHWSGVDTQYF. The CDR3 coding sequence is TGCAGCGTTGATCACTGGAGCGGGGTCGATACGCAGTATTTT.

The rearrangement uses TRBV6-4 and TRBJ1-1; weak D call: TRBD1 (6 bases). This CDR3 is built from 13 residues. CDR1 MRHNA and CDR2 SNTAGT come from the germline V gene. Trimming pared 6 bases from V and 4 bases from J, leaving 12 bases between. This CDR3 reads CASSPEDSTEAFF. CDR3 nucleotide sequence: TGTGCCAGCAGCCCTGAGGACAGCACTGAAGCTTTCTTT.

The chain is built from TRBV9 and TRBJ1-1, with D possibly being TRBD1 (5 bases). This CDR3 region has 14 residues. V was trimmed by 4 bases and J by 5 bases, leaving 15 bases between them. The germline V gene has CDR1 SGDLS and CDR2 YYNGEE. CDR3 coding DNA: TGTGCCAGCAGCTTCAGGAGCGGGGGGACTGAAGCTTTCTTT. This codes for CASSFRSGGTEAFF.

This chain uses TRBV6-6 with TRBJ1-4, with 7 bases that match TRBD1. From germline, CDR1 is MNHNY and CDR2 SVGAGI (reference sequence). The CDR3 totals 15 residues. V lost 6 bases, J lost 4 bases, and 8 bases stayed unmatched. CDR3 nucleotide sequence: TGTGCCAGCAGGCCCCTCAGGGGGAGTAATGAAAAACTGTTTTTT. This translates into CASRPLRGSNEKLFF.

This clone came up a few times. The V gene is TRBV18, the J gene TRBJ2-3; 8 bases are shared with TRBD1. Unmatched junction bases numbered 17, after V lost 3 bases and J lost 0 bases. The CDR3 extends over 20 amino acids. Germline loops: CDR1 KGHSH, CDR2 LQKENI. Here the CDR3 reads CASSPTPTRDRTTSTDTQYF. The CDR3 DNA is TGTGCCAGCTCACCGACGCCGACGAGGGACAGGACAACTAGCACAGATACGCAGTATTTT.

This clone was detected once. The chain employs TRBV11-2 and TRBJ2-3, with TRBD1 identical over 8 bases. J lost 5 bases, V lost 5 bases, and 9 bases had no gene match. Germline assignment: CDR1 SGHAT and CDR2 FQNNGV. The CDR3 contains 15 residues. This chain's CDR3 is CASSTRTGWGDTQYF. The DNA for the CDR3 is TGTGCCAGCAGCACCCGGACAGGGTGGGGAGATACGCAGTATTTT.

V gene TRBV19 combines with J gene TRBJ1-4; perhaps TRBD1 as D (5 bases). Germline V gene lookup returns CDR1 LNHDA and CDR2 SQIVND (reference sequence). The CDR3 extends over 15 amino acids. The ends were cut back, 3 bases at V and 3 bases at J, with 11 bases in the middle. CDR3 DNA sequence: TGTGCCAGTAGTATCTGGGGCAGTTCTAATGAAAAACTGTTTTTT. Translation: CASSIWGSSNEKLFF.

CDR3 coding DNA: TGTGCCAGCAGCCCAAGACAGGGACCTGGGGCCAACGTCCTGACTTTC. Its protein is CASSPRQGPGANVLTF. The rearrangement joins TRBV7-2 to TRBJ2-6; the match to TRBD1 covers 7 bases. Germline CDR1 reads SGHTA; CDR2 reads FQGNSA. J lost 2 bases, V lost 5 bases, and 6 bases had no gene match. The CDR3 runs 16 residues.

The chain combines TRBV7-9 with TRBJ1-2, with unresolved D. Trimming removed 2 bases from V and 0 bases from J, with 10 bases in between. This CDR3 contains 15 residues. Germline V gives CDR1 SEHNR, CDR2 FQNEAQ (reference sequence). CDR3 protein: CASSLYDRANYGYTF. DNA of the CDR3: TGTGCCAGCAGCTTATACGATCGCGCTAACTATGGCTACACCTTC.

This chain connects TRBV6-1 to TRBJ1-6; 8 bases map to TRBD1. Germline V gene lookup returns CDR1 MNHNS and CDR2 SASEGT. Losses at the gene ends were 8 bases for V and 6 bases for J; bases not matched to a gene: 6. CDR3 length: 14 residues. The CDR3 DNA follows: TGTGCCAGCCAAAGACAGGGGCCTAATTCACCCCTCCACTTT. The encoded protein is CASQRQGPNSPLHF.

This chain connects TRBV7-9 to TRBJ2-3, with 12 bases that match TRBD2. Germline lookup yields CDR1 SEHNR and CDR2 FQNEAQ (reference sequence). The V and J ends lost 6 bases and 4 bases, in that order; junction bases with no gene match: 8. The CDR3 sequence is 16 residues long. The CDR3 spells CASSTLSSGRADTQYF. Here the CDR3 DNA reads TGTGCCAGCAGTACGCTCTCTAGCGGGAGGGCAGATACGCAGTATTTT.

The rearrangement joins TRBV4-2 to TRBJ2-7; 9 nucleotides align to TRBD2. With 1 base clipped from V and 0 bases from J, the junction kept 1 base outside the gene matches. The CDR3 loop spans 15 amino acids. Germline V gene sequence: CDR1 LGHNA, CDR2 YNFKEQ. CDR3 amino acids: CASSQASGASYEQYF. The CDR3 DNA follows: TGTGCCAGCAGCCAAGCTAGCGGGGCCTCCTACGAGCAGTACTTC.

V gene TRBV5-1 combines with J gene TRBJ1-2; the match to TRBD1 covers 7 bases. The germline V gene has CDR1 SGHRS and CDR2 YFSETQ. Trimming at V came to 3 bases and at J to 4 bases, leaving 9 bases not matched to a gene. This CDR3 contains 15 residues. The CDR3 loop reads CASSSTGVDFYGYTF. The CDR3 region has the DNA TGCGCCAGCAGCTCAACAGGGGTGGATTTCTATGGCTACACCTTC.

The chain joins TRBV2 to TRBJ1-4; D ambiguous. Germline CDR1 SNHLY, CDR2 FYNNEI. V lost 6 bases and J 8 bases, leaving 7 bases between the germline ends. The length of the CDR3 is 11 residues. CDR3 nucleotides: TGTGCCAGCAGCCGAGGCGAAAAACTGTTTTTT. It codes for CASSRGEKLFF.

This chain connects TRBV25-1 to TRBJ2-5; 8 bases map to TRBD2. Germline V gene data show CDR1 as MGHDK and CDR2 as SYGVNS. There are 15 residues in the CDR3. V shed 6 bases, J shed 1 base, and the junction held 7 bases outside the gene matches. The CDR3 DNA reads as TGTGCCAGCAGATTTACGGGGGGGGCCCAAGAGACCCAGTACTTC. This translates into CASRFTGGAQETQYF.

This clone was recorded only once. The rearrangement joins TRBV27 to TRBJ1-5, with D unclear. From germline, CDR1 is MNHEY and CDR2 SMNVEV (reference sequence). CDR3 size: 15 residues. V shed 5 bases and J shed 4 bases, with 15 bases lying between them. CDR3 amino acids: CASSPVGGGNQPQHF. CDR3 nucleotides: TGTGCCAGCAGTCCTGTCGGTGGCGGGAATCAGCCCCAGCATTTT.

This rearrangement joins TRBV7-9 to TRBJ2-2; weak D call: TRBD1 (6 bases). The CDR3 contains 17 residues. V was pared by 1 base and J by 0 bases, with 12 bases between. Germline V gives CDR1 SEHNR, CDR2 FQNEAQ (reference sequence). CDR3 DNA: TGTGCCAGCAGCTTAGAGGGTCAGGGGACGAACACCGGGGAGCTGTTTTTT. Its translation is CASSLEGQGTNTGELFF.

This clone was detected a few times. The V gene is TRBV18, the J gene TRBJ1-1, with 10 positions matching TRBD1. This CDR3 spans 15 amino acids. In germline, CDR1 is KGHSH, CDR2 LQKENI. V was pared by 1 base and J by 11 bases, with 10 bases of the junction left unmatched. This CDR3 reads CASSPQGTGEVVAFF. Written as DNA, the CDR3 is TGTGCCAGCTCACCACAGGGGACAGGGGAGGTGGTGGCTTTCTTT.

This clone has just one count. This sequence joins TRBV27 and TRBJ2-3, with D possibly TRBD2 on 6 matching bases. The CDR3 is 13 amino acids. V was cut by 4 bases and J by 6 bases, with 11 bases left in between. Germline CDR1 MNHEY, CDR2 SMNVEV (reference sequence). The CDR3 protein is CASSSRLDDTQYF. In DNA, the CDR3 is TGTGCCAGCAGTTCGAGACTAGACGATACGCAGTATTTT.

This clone has only one observation. The rearrangement uses TRBV9 and TRBJ1-2; D ambiguous. Trimming cost V 3 bases and J 7 bases, with 16 bases left between them. CDR1 and CDR2 from the germline V gene are SGDLS and YYNGEE. The CDR3 runs to 14 residues. CDR3 in amino acids: CASSDAEETSGYTF. The CDR3 bases are TGTGCCAGCAGCGATGCAGAAGAGACAAGTGGCTACACCTTC.

This clone was found a few times. The chain couples TRBV4-2 to TRBJ2-7, with 7 bases lining up with TRBD2. CDR3 length: 15 residues. The V and J ends lost 3 bases and 7 bases, in that order; junction bases with no gene match: 12. CDR1 and CDR2 from the germline V gene are LGHNA and YNFKEQ. This CDR3 reads CASSHPGARGSEQYF. CDR3 nucleotide sequence: TGTGCCAGCAGCCACCCCGGAGCGCGGGGGAGTGAGCAGTACTTC.

This chain uses TRBV19 with TRBJ2-1, with 11 bases identical to TRBD2. The V gene's germline CDR1 is LNHDA and CDR2 SQIVND (reference sequence). With 6 bases clipped from V and 4 bases from J, the junction kept 5 bases outside the gene matches. The CDR3 totals 15 residues. The CDR3 spells CASRDLAGGYNEQFF. The CDR3 DNA reads as TGTGCCAGTAGGGACCTAGCGGGGGGTTACAATGAGCAGTTCTTC.

The genes are TRBV7-6 and TRBJ2-2, with TRBD2 as a possible D gene (5 bases). The germline CDR1 and CDR2 sequences are SGHVS and FNYEAQ. The CDR3 runs to 13 residues. The germline V and J ends were trimmed by 3 bases and 5 bases, with 7 bases remaining between them. CDR3 bases: TGTGCCAGCAGCTTCTCGGGGACCGGGGAGCTGTTTTTT. This sequence encodes CASSFSGTGELFF. The complete variable domain, with remaining parts taken from reference TRBV7-6 and TRBJ2-2, reads GAGVSQSPRYKVTKRGQDVALRCDPISGHVSLYWYRQALGQGPEFLTYFNYEAQQDKSGLPNDRFSAERPEGSISTLTIQRTEQRDSAMYRCASSFSGTGELFFGEGSRLTVL.

The rearrangement uses TRBV15 and TRBJ1-2, with 7 bases that match TRBD1. Germline trimming cut 5 bases from V and 9 bases from J; bases unmatched to any gene: 21. The CDR3 loop spans 17 amino acids. Germline V gene data show CDR1 as LNHNV and CDR2 as YYDKDF (reference sequence). CDR3 sequence (DNA): TGTGCCACCAGCCATCAGGACAGGATGGGGGAAAAAAAACGCTACACCTTC. Its translation is CATSHQDRMGEKKRYTF.

The CDR3 DNA reads TGCAGCGTTGACCTCGAGGTAGGGGGCCCATATGGCTACACCTTC. Protein: CSVDLEVGGPYGYTF. The chain recombines TRBV29-1 with TRBJ1-2; 7 nucleotides align to TRBD1. After removal of 3 bases from V and 5 bases from J, the junction contained 12 bases not matched to a gene. The CDR3 sequence is 15 residues long. Germline V CDR1 and CDR2: SQVTM, ANQGSEA.

The chain has TRBV11-2 and TRBJ2-5, with 9 bases fitting TRBD1. The closer fit of TRBJ2-7 to the DNA end suggests the J call may be wrong. CDR1 is SGHAT, CDR2 FQNNGV, per germline. This CDR3 contains 16 residues. The DNA for the CDR3 is TGTGCCAGCAGCTTAGAAAGGACAGGGGACTCCTACGAGCAGTACTTC. Its translation: CASSLERTGDSYEQYF.

This chain links TRBV18 with TRBJ1-4; TRBD1 is a possible D gene (5 bases). CDR1 and CDR2 from the germline V gene are KGHSH and LQKENI. The CDR3 is 16 amino acids. The germline V and J ends were trimmed by 0 bases and 3 bases, with 11 bases remaining between them. The CDR3 DNA reads TGTGCCAGCTCACCACCCCAGGGTACGGCTAATGAAAAACTGTTTTTT. Its protein is CASSPPQGTANEKLFF.

The genes are TRBV29-1 and TRBJ1-1; perhaps TRBD1 as D (5 bases). Trimming stripped 2 bases from V and 1 base from J, with 11 bases between. This CDR3 spans 14 amino acids. In germline, CDR1 is SQVTM, CDR2 ANQGSEA. The CDR3 region is CSVEPPRENTEAFF. DNA for the CDR3: TGCAGCGTTGAACCCCCCAGGGAGAACACTGAAGCTTTCTTT.

The chain uses TRBV27 and TRBJ1-1; D is ambiguous. Germline V gene sequence: CDR1 MNHEY, CDR2 SMNVEV (reference sequence). Trimming took 0 bases from V and 4 from J, leaving 12 bases between them. The CDR3 spans 15 residues. DNA of the CDR3: TGTGCCAGCAGTTTATCTAGAACAGTTCTCACTGAAGCTTTCTTT. Translation: CASSLSRTVLTEAFF.

This chain joins TRBV27 and TRBJ1-1, with D unresolved. Germline V CDR1 and CDR2: MNHEY, SMNVEV (reference sequence). V shed 2 bases and J shed 6 bases, with 10 bases lying between them. This CDR3 comprises 13 residues. As DNA, the CDR3 is TGTGCCAGCAGTTTACATCGGAGCGCTGAAGCTTTCTTT. It codes for CASSLHRSAEAFF.